One sample yielded the 5 T cell receptor beta chains listed below, sequenced in a study of blood T cell repertoires in COVID-19 (TCRdb year 2020). Libraries were prepared through the immunoSEQ multiplex PCR assay. TCRdb took over this immuneACCESS table, retaining in-frame rearrangements with V and J assigned. Such tables are incomplete; in checked studies, under half of the missing clones stem from an unresolved V gene, and the remainder is unexplained. Counted in this sample were fewer than 100,000 clones; more than 70% of them appeared once. Around 22% of the sample is held by the ten biggest clonotypes. The specimen sequenced was peripheral blood. Source of these receptors: a man between 65 and 79 years old with acute or convalescent COVID-19.

The chain couples TRBV19 to TRBJ2-7, with 9 bases aligning to TRBD1. CDR3 length equals 13 residues. Germline CDR1 reads LNHDA; CDR2 reads SQIVND (reference sequence). V dropped 7 bases and J dropped 6; count of bases not matched to a gene: 7. CDR3 bases: TGTGCCAGTAACGACAGGGGGTCTGGCGAGCAGTACTTC. As protein: CASNDRGSGEQYF.

The chain links TRBV5-5 to TRBJ1-1; 9 bases are shared with TRBD1. V lost 0 bases to trimming and J lost 0 bases; unmatched junction nucleotides: 6. The germline V gene has CDR1 SGHKS and CDR2 YYEKEE (reference sequence). CDR3 length: 17 residues. The chain's CDR3 is CASSLAATGGLNTEAFF. The CDR3 nucleotides are TGTGCCAGCAGCTTGGCAGCTACAGGGGGCTTGAACACTGAAGCTTTCTTT.

This clone has just a few counts. This chain links TRBV10-3 with TRBJ2-7, with D uncertain. Germline loops: CDR1 ENHRY, CDR2 SYGVKD. Trimming stripped 3 bases from V and 1 base from J, with 7 bases between. The CDR3 totals 13 residues. The CDR3 DNA is TGTGCCATCAGTGATAGCAATTCCTACGAGCAGTACTTC. Protein product: CAISDSNSYEQYF.

This chain connects TRBV28 to TRBJ2-7, with 9 bases aligning to TRBD1. The CDR3 length is 16 residues. The V gene's germline CDR1 is MDHEN and CDR2 SYDVKM. J gave up 0 bases and V 6 bases, and 9 bases lay outside the gene matches. CDR3 protein: CASSSPGTGLSYEQYF. The CDR3, as DNA: TGTGCCAGCAGCTCCCCCGGGACAGGGCTCTCCTACGAGCAGTACTTC.

The gene calls are TRBV28 and TRBJ1-3; 10 nucleotides agree with TRBD1. The V gene end was trimmed by 5 bases and the J gene end by 7 bases; junction bases not matched to a gene: 5. This CDR3 has 14 amino acids. CDR1 MDHEN and CDR2 SYDVKM come from the germline V gene. The CDR3 reads CASSALDRGNTIYF. The CDR3 DNA sequence: TGTGCCAGCAGTGCCCTGGACAGGGGGAACACCATATATTTT.